This T cell receptor (beta chain) was recorded in a study of cytomegalovirus exposure and HLA in healthy donors. The wider study: Drawn from HLA-typed donors, 65 million to 100 million unique TCRs were held in an early data release. The study's findings and limits: Relative to the approximately 670-donor mean, N-insertions were reportedly fewer in an Asian-associated ancestry cluster in a later analysis. Earlier results showed most TCR beta V segments being productive about 90% or about 30% of the time.

The germline V gene encodes CDR1 GTSNPN and CDR2 SVGIG (reference sequence). V lost 7 bases and J lost 5, with 15 bases in between. The CDR3 is 12 amino acids. A multiplex PCR was run with 60 Vbeta primers and 13 Jbeta primers. TCRdb keeps only in-frame clones here, not all; method: immunoSEQ multiplex PCR. This sample has about 140,000 clones, with around three quarters found just once. Of note for this clone: Antigen: not known.

The clonotype comes from a middle-aged man in good health and CMV-seropositive. The sequenced material came from PBMCs. The chain combines TRBV30 with TRBJ2-7; D is possibly TRBD1 (6 bases). CDR3 in amino acids: CALQGDVNEQYF. CDR3 DNA: TGTGCCTTACAGGGTGATGTCAACGAGCAGTACTTC.